This T cell receptor beta chain was identified during a study of CXCR3-negative and CXCR3-positive naive CD8 T cells. UMI-tagged TRB cDNA libraries were built via 5' RACE. TCRdb reprocessed the 5' RACE reads, with one entry per CDR3 protein and no DNA. The listing contains tens of thousands of distinct CDR3 sequences. Naive CD8+ T cells displayed a CD45RO-CCR7+CD27+CD95- phenotype. As to this clonotype: Its cognate antigen is unknown.

Germline-derived CDR1 and CDR2 are LGHDT and YNNKEL (reference sequence). CDR3 length equals 12 residues. Regarding the study as a whole: Once cells were cryopreserved, CXCR3 expression went down partly, and most assays used fresh PBMCs. Researchers report that CXCR3-positive naive cells carry more hydrophobic TRB CDR3s than CXCR3-negative naive cells.

The specimen sequenced was naive CXCR3+ CD8+ T cells from blood. Subset of the sample: CD45RO-CCR7+CD27+CD95- naive CD8+ T cells expressing CXCR3 (TNR3+). The chain recombines TRBV3-1 with TRBJ2-2; there is no DNA to check the TCRdb D call of TRBD1. The clonotype was recovered from a human donor in good health. Some clones in this sample may be carry-over from other donors' samples. The CDR3 here is CASSEGSGELFF.